The entry that follows covers one T cell receptor beta chain sequence. Template material for amplifying TCR beta CDR3 regions consisted of RNA transcripts. An initial round of RT-PCR targeting the TCR CDR3 relied on the HTBI primer set. From the multiplex PCR reads, TCRdb called clonotypes with MiXCR, one entry per CDR3 protein. Of some 350,000 distinct CDR3 sequences detected, approximately 25% appear once; the ten largest clones hold about 70%. This sample is drawn from a study of T cells in Graves' hyperthyroidism and ophthalmopathy. This CDR3 spans 14 amino acids. V shed 8 bases and J shed 3 bases, with 14 bases lying between them. Per the germline V gene, CDR1 is SNHLY and CDR2 is FYNNEI.

The clonotype originates from a man between 50 and 59 years old with Graves' hyperthyroidism. This chain joins TRBV2 and TRBJ2-1, with D possibly TRBD1 on 5 matching bases. Sequenced input: blood. CDR3 bases: TGTGCCAGCTTCCAGGGAAACAGCTACAATGAGCAGTTCTTC. Its protein product is CASFQGNSYNEQFF.